What follows are 21 T cell receptor beta chains derived from one specimen sequenced in a study of T cells after yellow fever vaccination. Each CDR3 protein is one row after TCRdb ran MiXCR on the 5' RACE reads. The sample yields 300,000 to 350,000 distinct CDR3 sequences, 7% to 9% seen once. The material was PBMCs, obtained around 45 days after the first yellow fever vaccination. All receptors come from a man between 18 and 35 years old who received the YFV17D yellow fever vaccine.

This clonotype was counted a few times. This chain connects TRBV7-2 to TRBJ1-6; 8 nucleotides match TRBD1. The CDR3 has 15 amino acids. With V trimmed by 3 bases and J by 10 bases, 8 bases remained unmatched. Germline values: CDR1 SGHTA, CDR2 FQGNSA. In nucleotides, the CDR3 is TGTGCCAGCAGCTTCTCTGGGACAGGTGGATCACCCCTCCACTTT. Amino acid sequence: CASSFSGTGGSPLHF.

This clonotype was observed a handful of times. The chain is built from TRBV15 and TRBJ1-5; no clear D. CDR3 size: 13 residues. Trimming took off 8 bases at V and 2 bases at J, with 10 bases between the two ends. Germline loops: CDR1 LNHNV, CDR2 YYDKDF (reference sequence). This CDR3 reads CATGTEGNQPQHF. Here the CDR3 DNA reads TGTGCCACCGGCACTGAAGGCAATCAGCCCCAGCATTTT.

This clonotype turned up a few times. The chain employs TRBV12-3 or TRBV12-4 and TRBJ1-6; weak D call: TRBD1 (5 bases). V lost 3 bases, J lost 10 bases, and 13 bases lay in between. The CDR3 has 14 residues. CDR3 nucleotides: TGTGCCAGCAGTTTCCAGTCAGGGCGGTCACCCCTCCACTTT. It specifies CASSFQSGRSPLHF.

This clonotype was detected only a few times. This chain links TRBV7-9 with TRBJ2-6; D ambiguous. Per the germline V gene, CDR1 is SEHNR and CDR2 is FQNEAQ (reference sequence). The CDR3 runs to 16 residues. V lost 5 bases to trimming and J lost 0 bases, with 11 bases between them. CDR3 loop: CASSPGTLSGANVLTF. The CDR3 coding sequence is TGTGCCAGCAGCCCTGGAACCCTCTCTGGGGCCAACGTCCTGACTTTC.

This clonotype was found a few times. The chain links TRBV5-6 to TRBJ1-2, with TRBD1 as a possible D gene (5 bases). The germline V gene has CDR1 SGHDT and CDR2 YYEEEE. CDR3 length: 15 amino acids. V gave up 4 bases and J gave up 4 bases, with 17 bases separating them. The CDR3, as DNA: TGTGCCAGCAGCCTCGCCGGGGCGGATGCCTATGGCTACACCTTC. It yields the protein CASSLAGADAYGYTF.

This rearrangement joins TRBV25-1 to TRBJ2-7; D is ambiguous. Germline values: CDR1 MGHDK, CDR2 SYGVNS. Trimming stripped 0 bases from V and 2 bases from J, with 14 bases between. CDR3 length equals 16 residues. The CDR3 is CASSEYPSAPPYEQYF. Here the CDR3 DNA reads TGTGCCAGCAGTGAATACCCTTCTGCACCACCCTACGAGCAGTACTTC.

The genes are TRBV7-6 and TRBJ2-2, with a tentative D call TRBD1 (6 bases). This CDR3 spans 15 amino acids. V was pared by 0 bases and J by 6 bases, with 11 bases between. In germline, CDR1 is SGHVS, CDR2 FNYEAQ. CDR3: CASSLATGPAGELFF. The CDR3 DNA reads TGTGCCAGCAGCTTAGCTACAGGGCCCGCCGGGGAGCTGTTTTTT.

V and J are TRBV20-1 and TRBJ2-7; the match to TRBD2 covers 9 bases. The CDR3 has 16 amino acids. Losses at the gene ends were 0 bases for V and 1 base for J; bases not matched to a gene: 7. In germline, CDR1 is DFQATT, CDR2 SNEGSKA (reference sequence). CDR3 in DNA: TGCAGTGCTAGAGATGGGCTAGCGGGGACTTCCTACGAGCAGTACTTC. As protein: CSARDGLAGTSYEQYF.

Ten or more counts support this clonotype. The chain recombines TRBV4-3 with TRBJ1-4, with a tentative D call TRBD1 (6 bases). Germline V gene data show CDR1 as LGHNA and CDR2 as YSLEER. The ends were cut back, 3 bases at V and 8 bases at J, with 13 bases in the middle. The CDR3 sequence is 14 residues long. The CDR3 loop reads CASSQAGHREKLFF. The DNA of the CDR3 is TGCGCCAGCAGCCAGGCGGGACATCGCGAAAAACTGTTTTTT.

The chain combines TRBV29-1 with TRBJ2-1, with TRBD2 as a possible D gene (6 bases). CDR3 size: 14 residues. The V end lost 4 bases, the J end lost 9 bases, and 19 bases lay between the germline ends. Germline-derived CDR1 and CDR2 are SQVTM and ANQGSEA. The CDR3 sequence is CSVAPGRRDGEQFF. CDR3 sequence (DNA): TGCAGCGTTGCCCCCGGTCGGAGGGATGGTGAGCAGTTCTTC.

This clonotype appeared a few times. Given the absence of the conserved phenylalanine or tryptophan at the CDR3 end, a read error is likely. This sequence joins TRBV12-3 or TRBV12-4 and TRBJ2-1, with D uncertain. With 8 bases removed from V and 10 bases from J, the gap between germline ends came to 18 bases. The CDR3 has 13 residues. CDR3 protein: CASGLEFLHEQFL. CDR3 in DNA: TGTGCCAGCGGCCTTGAGTTCCTACACGAGCAGTTCCTC.

V gene TRBV12-5 combines with J gene TRBJ1-5, with D maybe TRBD1 (5 bases). The CDR3 is made up of 14 amino acids. V lost 1 base, J lost 4 bases, and 8 bases lay in between. Germline V gene sequence: CDR1 LGHNT, CDR2 FRNRAP. This CDR3 reads CASGLETANQPQHF. CDR3 sequence (DNA): TGTGCTAGTGGTTTGGAGACAGCTAATCAGCCCCAGCATTTT.

The count of this clonotype is one. The CDR3 here is CASRGSLTDGELFF. As DNA, the CDR3 is TGTGCCAGCAGGGGAAGCCTGACGGACGGGGAGCTGTTTTTT. The chain links TRBV12-3 or TRBV12-4 to TRBJ2-2; D remains unclear. CDR3 size: 14 residues. Deletions cut 6 bases from V and 7 bases from J, with 15 bases between.

This clonotype was recorded at least ten times. V is TRBV12-3 or TRBV12-4 and J is TRBJ1-4; TRBD1 aligns across 9 bases. Trimming removed 5 bases from V and 7 bases from J; junction bases left unmatched: 11. The CDR3 covers 16 residues. This chain's CDR3 is CASSLLGQGKSEKLFF. The CDR3 DNA reads as TGTGCCAGCAGTCTCCTCGGACAGGGGAAGAGTGAAAAACTGTTTTTT.

This clonotype has just a few counts. The gene calls are TRBV5-5 and TRBJ2-5, with 7 bases that match TRBD2. V was clipped by 2 bases and J by 1 base; unmatched bases: 5. This CDR3 is 15 amino acids long. Germline assignment: CDR1 SGHKS and CDR2 YYEKEE (reference sequence). CDR3: CASSFSGASQETQYF. The CDR3 bases are TGTGCCAGCAGCTTCAGCGGGGCGAGCCAAGAGACCCAGTACTTC.

The CDR3 DNA sequence: TGTGCCAGCAGCCTCCCGGGGGGGGAGCAGTTCTTC. Encoded protein: CASSLPGGEQFF. The gene calls are TRBV7-6 and TRBJ2-1, with 8 bases lining up with TRBD2. J gave up 10 bases and V 5 bases, and 4 bases lay outside the gene matches. CDR1 is SGHVS, CDR2 FNYEAQ, per germline. This CDR3 region has 12 residues.

This clonotype was counted only a few times. The V gene is TRBV4-1, the J gene TRBJ1-1; D gene ambiguous. The germline CDR1 and CDR2 sequences are MGHRA and YSYEKL. V was shortened by 0 bases and J by 4 bases, with 12 bases between the two germline ends. The CDR3 extends over 15 amino acids. Here the CDR3 reads CASSQEGFLVTEAFF. CDR3 bases: TGCGCCAGCAGCCAAGAAGGGTTTCTAGTCACTGAAGCTTTCTTT.

The table lists this clonotype with a few counts. The chain recombines TRBV5-1 with TRBJ2-7; tentatively, D is TRBD1 (5 bases). The CDR3 contains 13 residues. V was cut by 4 bases and J by 1 base, with 9 bases left in between. Per the germline V gene, CDR1 is SGHRS and CDR2 is YFSETQ. The chain's CDR3 is CASSPDNSYEQYV. The CDR3 DNA reads as TGCGCCAGCAGCCCGGACAATTCCTACGAGCAGTACGTC.

This clonotype was detected only a few times. The genes are TRBV21-1 and TRBJ2-3; the table's D call, TRBD2, has no DNA check behind it. TRBV21-1 is a known pseudogene. The CDR3 is 20 amino acids. CDR3 in DNA: TGTGCCAGCAGCAAAGGGGAGACCACAGTCCCCTCCTACGGCACAGATACGCAGTATTTT. The encoded protein is CASSKGETTVPSYGTDTQYF.

There are a few counts of this clonotype. V usage is TRBV27 and J usage is TRBJ1-3; D is ambiguous. In germline, CDR1 is MNHEY, CDR2 SMNVEV (reference sequence). The CDR3 is 13 residues long. Between the trimmed V and J ends, which lost 1 base and 7 bases, there was a span of 8 bases. The CDR3 reads CASSLWPGNTIYF. The CDR3 DNA reads TGTGCCAGCAGTTTATGGCCGGGGAACACCATATATTTT.

This clonotype was counted between two and nine times. The chain uses TRBV7-2 and TRBJ2-5; 11 bases are shared with TRBD1. After removal of 5 bases from V and 5 bases from J, the junction contained 7 bases not matched to a gene. CDR1 SGHTA and CDR2 FQGNSA come from the germline V gene. The CDR3 loop spans 15 amino acids. This CDR3 reads CASSTGQGARETQYF. CDR3 coding DNA: TGTGCCAGCAGCACCGGACAGGGGGCACGGGAGACCCAGTACTTC.